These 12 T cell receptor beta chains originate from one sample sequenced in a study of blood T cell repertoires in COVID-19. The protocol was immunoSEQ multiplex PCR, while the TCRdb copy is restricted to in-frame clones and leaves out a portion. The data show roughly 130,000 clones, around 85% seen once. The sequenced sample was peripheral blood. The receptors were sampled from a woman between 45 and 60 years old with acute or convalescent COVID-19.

This chain's CDR3 is CASSQGFLGEQFF. Written as DNA, the CDR3 is TGTGCCAGCAGCCAAGGGTTTCTCGGTGAGCAGTTCTTC. The chain carries TRBV3-1 (or the pseudogene TRBV3-2) and TRBJ2-1, with D uncertain. This CDR3 has 13 residues. The germline gives CDR1 LGHDT, CDR2 YNNKEL (reference sequence). The germline V and J ends were trimmed by 1 base and 9 bases, with 10 bases remaining between them.

The CDR3 protein is CASSEMVGQGWNTF. The CDR3, as DNA: TGTGCCAGCAGTGAAATGGTGGGACAGGGATGGAACACCTTC. This chain uses TRBV6-1 with TRBJ1-2; TRBD1 agrees at 9 bases. Looked up from germline, CDR1 is MNHNS and CDR2 is SASEGT. V shed 2 bases and J 12 bases; nucleotides not matched to a gene: 10. This CDR3 is 14 amino acids long.

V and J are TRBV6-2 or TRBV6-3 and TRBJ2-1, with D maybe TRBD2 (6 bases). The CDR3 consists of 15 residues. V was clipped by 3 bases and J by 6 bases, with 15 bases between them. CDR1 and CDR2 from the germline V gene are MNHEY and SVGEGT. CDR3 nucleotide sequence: TGTGCCAGCAGTTATTCTGGAGGGAATCCCAATGAGCAGTTCTTC. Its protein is CASSYSGGNPNEQFF.

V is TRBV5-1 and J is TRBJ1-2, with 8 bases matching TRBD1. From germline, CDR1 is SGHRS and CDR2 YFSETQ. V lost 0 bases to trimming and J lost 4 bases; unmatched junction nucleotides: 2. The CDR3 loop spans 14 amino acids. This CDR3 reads CASSLGTGGYGYTF. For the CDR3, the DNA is TGCGCCAGCAGCTTGGGAACAGGGGGCTATGGCTACACCTTC.

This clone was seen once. CDR3 coding DNA: TGTGCCTGGAGTAGGAGAGTAGCCAAAAACATTCAGTACTTC. Translation gives CAWSRRVAKNIQYF. The chain couples TRBV30 to TRBJ2-4; D remains unclear. V lost 2 bases, J lost 0 bases, and 8 bases lay in between. From germline, CDR1 is GTSNPN and CDR2 SVGIG (reference sequence). The CDR3 runs to 14 residues.

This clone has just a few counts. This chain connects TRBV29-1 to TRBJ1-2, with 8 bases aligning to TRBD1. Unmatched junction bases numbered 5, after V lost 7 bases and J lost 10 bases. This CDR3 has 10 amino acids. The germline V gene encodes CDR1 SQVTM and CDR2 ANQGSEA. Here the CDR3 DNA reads TGCAGCGATGACAGGGGCGACTACACCTTC. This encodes CSDDRGDYTF. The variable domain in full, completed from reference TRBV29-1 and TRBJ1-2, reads SAVISQKPSRDICQRGTSLTIQCQVDSQVTMMFWYRQQPGQSLTLIATANQGSEATYESGFVIDKFPISRPNLTFSTLTVSNMSPEDSSIYLCSDDRGDYTFGSGTRLTVV.

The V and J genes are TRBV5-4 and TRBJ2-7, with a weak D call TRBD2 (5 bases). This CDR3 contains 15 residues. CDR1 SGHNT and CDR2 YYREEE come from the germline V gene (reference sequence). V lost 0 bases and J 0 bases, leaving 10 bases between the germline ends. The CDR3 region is CASSLVGSGSYEQYF. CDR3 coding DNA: TGTGCCAGCAGCTTGGTGGGCAGCGGCTCCTACGAGCAGTACTTC.

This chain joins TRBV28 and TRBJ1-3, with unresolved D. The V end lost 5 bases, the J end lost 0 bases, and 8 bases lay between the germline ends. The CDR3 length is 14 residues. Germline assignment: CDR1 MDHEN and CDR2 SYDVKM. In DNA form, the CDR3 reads TGTGCCAGCAGTCGAGGTAGCTCTGGAAACACCATATATTTT. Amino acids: CASSRGSSGNTIYF.

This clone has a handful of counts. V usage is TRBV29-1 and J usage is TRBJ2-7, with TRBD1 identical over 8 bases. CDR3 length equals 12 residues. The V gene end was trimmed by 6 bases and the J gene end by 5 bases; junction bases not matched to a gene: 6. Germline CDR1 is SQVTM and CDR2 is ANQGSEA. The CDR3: CSVIDRGDEQYF. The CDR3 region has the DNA TGCAGCGTAATTGACAGGGGAGACGAGCAGTACTTC.

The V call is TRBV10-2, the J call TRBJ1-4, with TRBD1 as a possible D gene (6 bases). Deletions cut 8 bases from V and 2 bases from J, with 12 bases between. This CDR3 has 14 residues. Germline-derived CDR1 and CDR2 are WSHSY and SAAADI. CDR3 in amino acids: CASAFRGTNEKLFF. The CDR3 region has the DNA TGCGCCAGCGCCTTCAGGGGCACTAATGAAAAACTGTTTTTT.

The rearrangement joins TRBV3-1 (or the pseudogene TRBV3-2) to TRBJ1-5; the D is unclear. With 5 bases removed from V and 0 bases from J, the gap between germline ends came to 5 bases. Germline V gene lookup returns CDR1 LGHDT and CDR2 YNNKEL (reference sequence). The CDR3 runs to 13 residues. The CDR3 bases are TGTGCCAGCAGCACAGATAGCAATCAGCCCCAGCATTTT. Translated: CASSTDSNQPQHF.

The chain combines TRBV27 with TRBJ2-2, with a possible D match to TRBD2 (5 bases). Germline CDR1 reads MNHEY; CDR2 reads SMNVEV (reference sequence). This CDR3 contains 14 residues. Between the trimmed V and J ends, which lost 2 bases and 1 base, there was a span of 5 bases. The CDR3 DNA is TGTGCCAGCAGTTTACGGGGGAACACCGGGGAGCTGTTTTTT. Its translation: CASSLRGNTGELFF.